The 9 T cell receptor beta chains in this list originate from one sample, sequenced in a study of T cell responses to AZD1222 COVID-19 vaccine. Sequencing was performed with immunoSEQ multiplex PCR; in TCRdb, only in-frame clones are kept and a portion is missing. The sample yields around 130,000 clones, roughly 92% seen once. Sequencing used peripheral blood, obtained 28 days after the second AZD1222 dose. The receptors were sampled from an adult who received the AZD1222 COVID-19 vaccine.

This clone was seen only a few times. The chain couples TRBV19 to TRBJ1-1; D might be TRBD1 (6 bases). This CDR3 has 18 amino acids. Germline CDR1 LNHDA, CDR2 SQIVND (reference sequence). Trimming left V 6 bases short and J 3 bases short, with 26 bases between. CDR3 DNA sequence: TGTGCCAGTAGCATCAGAACTCTAGGACGCAGGGGCGACACTGAAGCTTTCTTT. Translation gives CASSIRTLGRRGDTEAFF.

This sequence joins TRBV7-8 and TRBJ2-1, with 11 bases aligning to TRBD2. The J segment lost 5 bases and the V segment lost 5 bases, leaving 11 bases of the junction unmatched. The CDR3 length is 17 residues. Per the germline V gene, CDR1 is SGHVS and CDR2 is FQNEAQ. As DNA, the CDR3 is TGTGCCAGCAGCCCTATACCTGGACTAGCGGGTGACAATGAGCAGTTCTTC. It specifies CASSPIPGLAGDNEQFF.

This clone occurred a few times. The J gene is TRBJ1-1, the V gene TRBV5-4, with D perhaps matching TRBD1 (5 bases). V dropped 2 bases and J dropped 8 bases, with 10 bases sitting between them. The CDR3 is 12 residues long. The germline V gene encodes CDR1 SGHNT and CDR2 YYREEE (reference sequence). CDR3 protein: CASSFGTVEAFF. CDR3 DNA: TGTGCCAGCAGCTTCGGGACTGTCGAAGCTTTCTTT.

V is TRBV25-1 and J is TRBJ2-1; a weak D match, TRBD2 (6 bases). Germline-derived CDR1 and CDR2 are MGHDK and SYGVNS. This CDR3 is 15 amino acids long. Trimming cost V 6 bases and J 8 bases, with 20 bases left between them. The CDR3 protein is CASSTGTPNFYEQFF. Here the CDR3 DNA reads TGTGCCAGCAGCACCGGGACTCCCAACTTTTATGAGCAGTTCTTC.

The chain recombines TRBV3-1 (or the pseudogene TRBV3-2) with TRBJ2-1; D tentatively fits TRBD1 or TRBD2 (5 bases each). V was cut by 1 base and J by 4 bases, with 14 bases left in between. The CDR3 has 16 amino acids. Germline V gives CDR1 LGHDT, CDR2 YNNKEL (reference sequence). Here the CDR3 DNA reads TGTGCCAGCAGCCAAGTATCCGGGGCACGATACAATGAGCAGTTCTTC. Translated, it gives CASSQVSGARYNEQFF.

V and J are TRBV9 and TRBJ2-2, with 9 nucleotides matching TRBD1. V shed 3 bases, J shed 1 base, and the junction held 4 bases outside the gene matches. In germline, CDR1 is SGDLS, CDR2 YYNGEE. The CDR3 has 16 residues. CDR3 amino acids: CASSGRGQGNTGELFF. CDR3 sequence (DNA): TGTGCCAGCAGCGGGAGGGGACAGGGGAACACCGGGGAGCTGTTTTTT.

J is TRBJ2-2 and V is TRBV19, with 9 bases lining up with TRBD1. CDR1 and CDR2 from the germline V gene are LNHDA and SQIVND (reference sequence). Unmatched junction bases numbered 5, after V lost 0 bases and J lost 3 bases. This CDR3 region has 17 residues. CDR3 region: CASSIDPGQGYTGELFF. As DNA, the CDR3 is TGTGCCAGTAGTATAGATCCGGGACAGGGATACACCGGGGAGCTGTTTTTT.

The chain uses TRBV25-1 and TRBJ1-4; D gene ambiguous. The CDR3 runs to 14 residues. The ends were cut back, 4 bases at V and 0 bases at J, with 6 bases in the middle. Germline CDR1 MGHDK, CDR2 SYGVNS. Here the CDR3 reads CASSVTTTNEKLFF. Here the CDR3 DNA reads TGTGCCAGCAGTGTGACCACAACTAATGAAAAACTGTTTTTT.

This chain joins TRBV10-3 and TRBJ1-5, with D uncertain. In germline, CDR1 is ENHRY, CDR2 SYGVKD. This CDR3 has 15 residues. Between the trimmed V and J ends, which lost 1 base and 3 bases, there was a span of 10 bases. The CDR3 loop is CAISEYSRANQPQHF. CDR3 nucleotides: TGTGCCATCAGTGAGTATAGTAGGGCCAATCAGCCCCAGCATTTT.